Each of the 8 T cell receptor beta chains below was sequenced from the same sample in a study of blood T cell repertoires in COVID-19. TCRdb's copy holds only in-frame clones and misses some; the assay was immunoSEQ multiplex PCR. In the table there are over 200,000 clones, just over 85% of which are singletons. Sequenced input: PBMCs or T cells enriched from blood (not recorded which). These receptors were taken from a man between 18 and 35 years old who had recovered from COVID-19.

The J gene is TRBJ2-7, the V gene TRBV28, with 8 bases matching TRBD2. Germline CDR1 reads MDHEN; CDR2 reads SYDVKM. The V segment lost 6 bases and the J segment 0 bases; nucleotides outside the gene matches: 7. CDR3 length equals 15 residues. The CDR3 DNA reads TGTGCCAGCAGGCCTCGACTAGCGCTCTCCTACGAGCAGTACTTC. It encodes CASRPRLALSYEQYF.

V usage is TRBV30 and J usage is TRBJ1-3; D gene unclear. The ends were cut back, 4 bases at V and 2 bases at J, with 6 bases in the middle. Germline V lookup: CDR1 GTSNPN, CDR2 SVGIG (reference sequence). The CDR3 length is 12 residues. The CDR3, as DNA: TGTGCCTGGACCGGGGCTGGAAACACCATATATTTT. Translated, it gives CAWTGAGNTIYF.

This clone occurred once. The chain combines TRBV28 with TRBJ2-1; D is possibly TRBD2 (7 bases). The CDR3 is 15 amino acids. Germline V gives CDR1 MDHEN, CDR2 SYDVKM. Trimming pared 6 bases from V and 8 bases from J, leaving 20 bases between. CDR3: CASRFTGGLMDEQFF. The CDR3 bases are TGTGCCAGCAGGTTCACGGGGGGCTTGATGGATGAGCAGTTCTTC.

The count of this clone is one. This chain connects TRBV5-1 to TRBJ2-3, with D unclear. This CDR3 has 16 residues. CDR1 SGHRS and CDR2 YFSETQ come from the germline V gene. With 1 base removed from V and 2 bases from J, the gap between germline ends came to 14 bases. The CDR3 is CASSLYISPDTDTQYF. CDR3 coding DNA: TGCGCCAGCAGCTTGTACATCTCTCCCGACACAGATACGCAGTATTTT.

The V and J genes are TRBV25-1 and TRBJ1-2; D perhaps matches TRBD1 (6 bases). From germline, CDR1 is MGHDK and CDR2 SYGVNS. Trimming pared 4 bases from V and 4 bases from J, leaving 13 bases between. The CDR3 is 14 amino acids. In DNA form, the CDR3 reads TGTGCCAGCAGTGGCACAGGGTTCGGCTATGGCTACACCTTC. Its translation is CASSGTGFGYGYTF.

The chain is built from TRBV10-3 and TRBJ2-4; 8 bases map to TRBD2. Trimming at V came to 0 bases and at J to 0 bases, leaving 1 base not matched to a gene. This CDR3 is built from 16 residues. The V gene's germline CDR1 is ENHRY and CDR2 SYGVKD. In nucleotides, the CDR3 is TGTGCCATCAGTGAGTCCGGGGGGGTAGCCAAAAACATTCAGTACTTC. It specifies CAISESGGVAKNIQYF.

The genes are TRBV2 and TRBJ1-5; no clear D. CDR3 length equals 15 residues. V lost 1 base to trimming and J lost 2 bases, with 9 bases between them. CDR1 and CDR2 from the germline V gene are SNHLY and FYNNEI. The CDR3: CASSEGLWRNQPQHF. CDR3 DNA sequence: TGTGCCAGCAGTGAAGGTTTGTGGCGCAATCAGCCCCAGCATTTT.

This rearrangement joins TRBV7-2 to TRBJ1-1; TRBD1 agrees at 8 bases. The CDR3 loop spans 13 amino acids. The germline CDR1 and CDR2 sequences are SGHTA and FQGNSA. Unmatched junction bases numbered 9, after V lost 11 bases and J lost 4 bases. CDR3 region: CAGSRGRSTEAFF. Here the CDR3 DNA reads TGTGCCGGGTCCAGGGGGCGCAGCACTGAAGCTTTCTTT.